This is a list of T cell receptor beta chains from one sample in a study of beta chain features in type 1 diabetes. Sequencing was performed with immunoSEQ multiplex PCR; in TCRdb, only in-frame clones are kept and a portion is missing. The sample lists 150,000 to 160,000 clones, over 8.5% occurring once. Source material: central memory CD4+ T cells from blood. The receptors here all came from a man between 18 and 35 years old in good health. Each CDR3 is given with its conserved first and last residue. D genes are given only for firm matches. Not every row has a clone size; where given, it reads once, few, many or a size class.

>few|TRBD1|TRBV29-1|TRBJ2-7
CSVAPAGGHEQYF
TGCAGCGTTGCCCCCGCAGGGGGCCACGAGCAGTACTTC
>-|TRBD2|TRBV6-5|TRBJ2-3
CASSYAGLAASDTQYF
TGTGCCAGCAGTTACGCCGGGCTAGCGGCTTCAGATACGCAGTATTTT
>-|-|TRBV7-2|TRBJ1-1
CASSVTPNTEAFF
TGTGCCAGCAGCGTAACACCGAACACTGAAGCTTTCTTT
>few|-|TRBV5-1|TRBJ2-5
CASSFKETQYF
TGCGCCAGCAGCTTCAAAGAGACCCAGTACTTC
>few|-|TRBV4-2|TRBJ1-1
CASSSRTDTEAFF
TGTGCCAGCAGCTCACGGACGGACACTGAAGCTTTCTTT
>few|TRBD1|TRBV7-2|TRBJ2-5
CASSRDRVETQYF
TGTGCCAGCAGCCGGGACAGGGTGGAGACCCAGTACTTC
>-|-|TRBV30|TRBJ1-3
CAWAGLAGNTIYF
TGTGCCTGGGCGGGACTTGCTGGAAACACCATATATTTT
>-|TRBD1|TRBV29-1|TRBJ1-3
CSVATGGRNTIYF
TGCAGCGTAGCAACAGGGGGCCGAAACACCATATATTTT
>few|-|TRBV7-9|TRBJ2-6
CASLVSSGANVLTF
TGTGCCAGCCTCGTTTCCTCTGGGGCCAACGTCCTGACTTTC
>few|TRBD1|TRBV7-2|TRBJ2-7
CASSLPGTGGWGSYEQYF
TGTGCCAGCAGCTTACCCGGGACAGGGGGCTGGGGGAGCTACGAGCAGTACTTC
>-|-|TRBV7-2|TRBJ2-2
CASGGREVKDTGELFF
TGTGCCAGCGGCGGCAGGGAGGTAAAAGACACCGGGGAGCTGTTTTTT
>-|TRBD1|TRBV28|TRBJ2-5
CASSLTGKLQQVTQYF
TGTGCCAGCAGTTTGACAGGGAAATTACAACAAGTGACCCAGTACTTC
>-|-|TRBV11-1|TRBJ1-1
CASSFGRSNTEAFF
TGTGCCAGCAGCTTCGGGCGTTCCAACACTGAAGCTTTCTTT
>few|TRBD1|TRBV10-3|TRBJ1-5
CAISEAGGNQPQHF
TGTGCCATCAGTGAAGCAGGGGGGAACCAGCCCCAGCATTTT
>few|-|TRBV11-2|TRBJ2-1
CASSPGGRASYNEQFF
TGTGCCAGCAGCCCGGGGGGCAGGGCCTCCTACAATGAGCAGTTCTTC
>-|-|TRBV6-6|TRBJ2-5
CASTRGHQETQYF
TGTGCCAGCACTCGGGGGCACCAGGAGACCCAGTACTTC
>few|TRBD2|TRBV4-1|TRBJ2-1
CASSQVRTSGTNEQFF
TGCGCCAGCAGCCAAGTAAGAACTAGCGGGACCAATGAGCAGTTCTTC
>many|TRBD1|TRBV4-2|TRBJ2-5
CASSMTGGQETQYF
TGTGCCAGCAGCATGACAGGGGGTCAGGAGACCCAGTACTTC